Detailed here is one T cell receptor beta chain. The antigen is unknown. These data are taken from a study of T cell responses to AZD1222 COVID-19 vaccine. General study results and limits: It should be noted that donors were predominantly white British and more often female, and clonal diversity was possibly underestimated. Only five or six AZD1222 recipients were seropositive at baseline.

The CDR3 loop spans 16 amino acids. From germline, CDR1 is LNHDA and CDR2 SQIVND (reference sequence). Deletions cut 4 bases from V and 4 bases from J, with 17 bases between. This table comes from immunoSEQ multiplex PCR, and its TCRdb copy is limited to in-frame clones, with some not included. The data show fewer than 200,000 clones, approximately 90% seen once. The sequence was collected from an adult in good health. The sample was peripheral blood, taken on day 0 of AZD1222 vaccination. The chain combines TRBV19 with TRBJ1-5; D is possibly TRBD1 (5 bases). The CDR3 is CASSTTPGTANQPQHF. The CDR3 nucleotides read TGTGCCAGTAGTACTACCCCCGGGACGGCAAATCAGCCCCAGCATTTT. The full variable domain, rest sourced from reference TRBV19 and TRBJ1-5, is DGGITQSPKYLFRKEGQNVTLSCEQNLNHDAMYWYRQDPGQGLRLIYYSQIVNDFQKGDIAEGYSVSREKKESFPLTVTSAQKNPTAFYLCASSTTPGTANQPQHFGDGTRLSIL.